The sequence of this T cell receptor (beta chain) was determined in a study of neurological immune-mediated disorders. The cells used in sorted libraries, CD4+ or CD8+ T cells, numbered about a million. A single record per CDR3 protein comes from TCRdb applying MiXCR to the 5' RACE reads. The table records tens of thousands of distinct CDR3 sequences, approximately 5% of them present only once. This clonotype is labeled medium-sized. This clonotype originated in a man younger than 35 in good health. The sequencing input was CD4+ T cells from blood.

The CDR3: CAISRTSGGADTQYF. The CDR3 DNA is TGTGCCATCAGCCGGACTAGCGGGGGGGCAGATACGCAGTATTTT. The chain uses TRBV10-3 and TRBJ2-3, with 15 bases lining up with TRBD2. Germline V gene sequence: CDR1 ENHRY, CDR2 SYGVKD. J gave up 4 bases and V 6 bases, and 2 bases lay outside the gene matches. The CDR3 length is 15 residues.